This T cell receptor (beta chain) was observed in a study of CD8+ T cells in alopecia areata. Germline CDR1 is SGHRS and CDR2 is YFSETQ. The CDR3 spans 16 residues. V shed 0 bases, J shed 5 bases, and the junction held 6 bases outside the gene matches. Using a FACSAria, the CD4+ and CD8+ T cells were sorted from the PBMCs. Note on this clone: The antigen is unknown.

The study, taken as a whole, reports: Lesional scalp exceeded normal scalp in clonality, especially in alopecia totalis/universalis. Scalp sample data also include resident alphabeta T cells from normal skin.

Following extraction, RNA underwent reverse transcription to cDNA, which served as the sequencing template. Generated by immunoSEQ multiplex PCR, the TCRdb table keeps only in-frame clones and is missing some. The sample lists about 140,000 clones, roughly 60% occurring once. V and J are TRBV5-1 and TRBJ2-3; TRBD2 matches 10 bases. The source is a human donor in good health. The source material was CD4+ T cells sorted from blood. CDR3 in amino acids: CASSLVSSGSGDTQYF. The CDR3 nucleotides are TGCGCCAGCAGCTTGGTGTCTAGCGGGAGTGGAGATACGCAGTATTTT.